This is a list of T cell receptor beta chains from one sample in a study of blood T cells in healthy people across ages. Each CDR3 protein gets one entry after TCRdb re-called the 5' RACE reads with MiXCR. Among roughly 930,000 distinct CDR3 sequences listed, 48% were seen once. The sequenced sample consisted of blood. The receptors derive from a man aged 25-45 years in good health. The CDR3 runs from the conserved cysteine through the conserved F or W. Fields, in order: D gene, clone size, J gene, V gene, CDR3 DNA, CDR3 protein. A D gene is named only where the DNA matches it firmly. Some rows have no size entry. The others give once, few or many, or a class for an expanded clone.

d_gene: NA; abundance: NA; j_gene: TRBJ2-3; v_gene: TRBV7-2; CDR3nt: TGTGCCAGCAGCTTACGAGGAAGCACAGATATGCAGTATTTT; CDR3aa: CASSLRGSTDMQYF
d_gene: NA; abundance: few; j_gene: TRBJ1-5; v_gene: TRBV4-2; CDR3nt: TGTGCCAGCAGCCAAGACCCAGGATGGGGTAGCAATCAGCCCCAGCATTTT; CDR3aa: CASSQDPGWGSNQPQHF
d_gene: TRBD1; abundance: many; j_gene: TRBJ1-4; v_gene: TRBV7-3; CDR3nt: TGTGCCAGCAGCTCGACCGGGACAGGGGGTGAAAAACTGTTTTTT; CDR3aa: CASSSTGTGGEKLFF
d_gene: NA; abundance: NA; j_gene: TRBJ1-2; v_gene: TRBV2; CDR3nt: TGTGCCAGCAGTAAACAGGAGCACTATGGCTACACCTTC; CDR3aa: CASSKQEHYGYTF
d_gene: NA; abundance: NA; j_gene: TRBJ1-5; v_gene: TRBV4-3; CDR3nt: TGCGCCAGCAGCCAAGATTACGGGGGAGTAAATCAGCCCCAGCATTTT; CDR3aa: CASSQDYGGVNQPQHF
d_gene: NA; abundance: once; j_gene: TRBJ2-5; v_gene: TRBV4-1; CDR3nt: TGCGCCAGCAGCCAAGAAGACAGCGATGAGCAGTACTTC; CDR3aa: CASSQEDSDEQYF
d_gene: NA; abundance: NA; j_gene: TRBJ1-1; v_gene: TRBV6-5; CDR3nt: TGTGCCAGCAGTTACTTTGGTTCCCCGGTTCTAAGCACTGAAGCTTTCTTT; CDR3aa: CASSYFGSPVLSTEAFF
d_gene: NA; abundance: NA; j_gene: TRBJ1-3; v_gene: TRBV7-8; CDR3nt: TGTGCCAGCAGCTTAGTGCAGGGCGAATCTGGAAACACCATATATTTT; CDR3aa: CASSLVQGESGNTIYF
d_gene: NA; abundance: NA; j_gene: TRBJ2-1; v_gene: TRBV6-4; CDR3nt: TGTGCCAGCAGTGACGGTGACCAGTACAATGAGCAGTTCTTC; CDR3aa: CASSDGDQYNEQFF
d_gene: NA; abundance: NA; j_gene: TRBJ1-1; v_gene: TRBV4-1; CDR3nt: TGCGCCAGCAGCCAAGATCCAACAGGGCCTCACACTGAAGCTTTCTTT; CDR3aa: CASSQDPTGPHTEAFF
d_gene: NA; abundance: NA; j_gene: TRBJ1-2; v_gene: TRBV3-1; CDR3nt: TGTGCCAGCAGCCAAGCCGCGGGTCGGGGAAACTATGGCTACACCTTC; CDR3aa: CASSQAAGRGNYGYTF
d_gene: NA; abundance: NA; j_gene: TRBJ2-1; v_gene: TRBV29-1; CDR3nt: TGCAGCGTTTATAGTGGAAGTGAGCAGTTCTTC; CDR3aa: CSVYSGSEQFF
d_gene: TRBD1; abundance: NA; j_gene: TRBJ2-7; v_gene: TRBV6-2/TRBV6-3; CDR3nt: TGTGCCAGCAGGCATCATACAGGGGGCTTGCTCGAGCAGTACTTC; CDR3aa: CASRHHTGGLLEQYF
d_gene: TRBD2; abundance: once; j_gene: TRBJ2-3; v_gene: TRBV3-1; CDR3nt: TGTGCCAGCAGCCCCCCACTAGCGGGGGACAGTTCGCAGTATTTT; CDR3aa: CASSPPLAGDSSQYF
d_gene: NA; abundance: NA; j_gene: TRBJ2-3; v_gene: TRBV12-3/TRBV12-4; CDR3nt: TGTGCCAGCAGTTTACGGTCTTCCAGAAGGCGCACAGATACGCAGTATTTT; CDR3aa: CASSLRSSRRRTDTQYF
d_gene: NA; abundance: NA; j_gene: TRBJ2-5; v_gene: TRBV12-3/TRBV12-4; CDR3nt: TGTGCCAGCAGTTTCTATTCCGGAGGCCGGGAGACCCAGTACTTC; CDR3aa: CASSFYSGGRETQYF
d_gene: NA; abundance: NA; j_gene: TRBJ1-5; v_gene: TRBV30; CDR3nt: TGTGCCTGGAGTGTACATAGGGATCAGCCCCAGCATTTT; CDR3aa: CAWSVHRDQPQHF
d_gene: TRBD1; abundance: NA; j_gene: TRBJ1-4; v_gene: TRBV10-3; CDR3nt: TGTGCCATCAGTGATAAGACAGGGGAGAGCGAAAAACTGTTTTTT; CDR3aa: CAISDKTGESEKLFF